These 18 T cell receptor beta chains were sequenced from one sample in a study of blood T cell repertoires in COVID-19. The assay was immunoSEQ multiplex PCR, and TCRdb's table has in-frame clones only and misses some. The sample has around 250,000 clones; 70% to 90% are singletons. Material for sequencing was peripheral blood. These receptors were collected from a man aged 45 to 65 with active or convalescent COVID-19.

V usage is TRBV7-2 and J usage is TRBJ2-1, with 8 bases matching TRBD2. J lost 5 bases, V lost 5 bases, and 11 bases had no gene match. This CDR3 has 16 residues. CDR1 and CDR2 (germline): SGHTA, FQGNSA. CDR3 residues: CASSPIAGYSNNEQFF. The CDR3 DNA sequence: TGTGCCAGCAGCCCCATAGCGGGATATTCGAACAATGAGCAGTTCTTC. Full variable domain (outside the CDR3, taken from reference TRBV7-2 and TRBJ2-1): GAGVSQSPSNKVTEKGKDVELRCDPISGHTALYWYRQSLGQGLEFLIYFQGNSAPDKSGLPSDRFSAERTGGSVSTLTIQRTQQEDSAVYLCASSPIAGYSNNEQFFGPGTRLTVL.

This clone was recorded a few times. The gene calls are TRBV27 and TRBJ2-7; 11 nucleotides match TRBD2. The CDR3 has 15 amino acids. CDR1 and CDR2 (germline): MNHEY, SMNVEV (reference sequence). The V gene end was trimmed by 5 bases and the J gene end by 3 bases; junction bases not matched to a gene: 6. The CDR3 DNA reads TGTGCCAGCAGTCCTGTAGCGGGAGGGCTCTACGAGCAGTACTTC. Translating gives CASSPVAGGLYEQYF.

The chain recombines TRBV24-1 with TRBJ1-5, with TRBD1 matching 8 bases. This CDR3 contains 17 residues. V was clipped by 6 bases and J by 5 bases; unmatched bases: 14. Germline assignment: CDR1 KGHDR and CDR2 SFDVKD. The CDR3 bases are TGTGCCACCAGTCAATGGGGGCGCAGGGGGCAGGATCAGCCCCAGCATTTT. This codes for CATSQWGRRGQDQPQHF.

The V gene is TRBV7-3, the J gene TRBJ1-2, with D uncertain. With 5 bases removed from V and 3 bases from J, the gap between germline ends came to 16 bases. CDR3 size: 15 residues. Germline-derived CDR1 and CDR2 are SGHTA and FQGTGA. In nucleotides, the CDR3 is TGTGCCAGCAGCCATAATGAGGTTACTCACTATGGCTACACCTTC. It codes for CASSHNEVTHYGYTF.

CDR3 loop: CASRDTSGAKNIQYF. The CDR3 nucleotides read TGTGCCAGCAGAGACACTAGCGGAGCCAAAAACATTCAGTACTTC. The chain carries TRBV3-1 (or the pseudogene TRBV3-2) and TRBJ2-4; 8 bases align to TRBD2. J lost 0 bases, V lost 6 bases, and 4 bases had no gene match. Looked up from germline, CDR1 is LGHDT and CDR2 is YNNKEL (reference sequence). The CDR3 covers 15 residues.

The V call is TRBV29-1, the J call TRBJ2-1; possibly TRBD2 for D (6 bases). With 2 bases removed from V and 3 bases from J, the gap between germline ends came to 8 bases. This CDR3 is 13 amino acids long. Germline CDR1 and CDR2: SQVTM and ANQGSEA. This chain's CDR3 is CSVETGVYNEQFF. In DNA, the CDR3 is TGCAGCGTTGAAACGGGGGTCTACAATGAGCAGTTCTTC.

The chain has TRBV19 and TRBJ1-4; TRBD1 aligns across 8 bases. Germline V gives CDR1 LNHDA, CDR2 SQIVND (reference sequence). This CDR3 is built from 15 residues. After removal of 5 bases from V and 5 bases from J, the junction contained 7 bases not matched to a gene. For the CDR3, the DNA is TGTGCCAGTAGTGCGGACAGGGATGCGAATGAAAAACTGTTTTTT. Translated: CASSADRDANEKLFF.

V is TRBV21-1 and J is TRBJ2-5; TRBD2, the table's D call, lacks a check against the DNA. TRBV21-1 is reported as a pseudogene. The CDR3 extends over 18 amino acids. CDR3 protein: CASSLLPGSGRHQETQYF. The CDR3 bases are TGTGCCAGCAGCCTCCTGCCGGGTAGCGGGAGACACCAAGAGACCCAGTACTTC.

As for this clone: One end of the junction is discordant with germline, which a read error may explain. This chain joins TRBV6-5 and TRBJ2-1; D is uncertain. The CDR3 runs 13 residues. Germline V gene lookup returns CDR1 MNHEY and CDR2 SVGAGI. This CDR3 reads CASTYSRGNEQFF. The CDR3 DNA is TGTGCCAGCACTTACTCGAGAGGCAATGAGCAGTTCTTC.

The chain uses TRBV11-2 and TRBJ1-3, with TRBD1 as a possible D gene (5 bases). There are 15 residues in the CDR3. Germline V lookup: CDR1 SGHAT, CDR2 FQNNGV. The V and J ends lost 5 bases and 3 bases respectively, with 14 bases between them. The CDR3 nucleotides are TGTGCCAGCAGCAAGGGTCAGGGCTATGGAAACACCATATATTTT. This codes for CASSKGQGYGNTIYF.

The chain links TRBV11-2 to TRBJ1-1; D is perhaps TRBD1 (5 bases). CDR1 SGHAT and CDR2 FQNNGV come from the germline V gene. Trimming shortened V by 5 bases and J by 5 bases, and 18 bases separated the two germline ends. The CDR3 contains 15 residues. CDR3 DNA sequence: TGTGCCAGCAGCCCAGGCGGGGCGCTATTGACTGAAGCTTTCTTT. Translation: CASSPGGALLTEAFF.

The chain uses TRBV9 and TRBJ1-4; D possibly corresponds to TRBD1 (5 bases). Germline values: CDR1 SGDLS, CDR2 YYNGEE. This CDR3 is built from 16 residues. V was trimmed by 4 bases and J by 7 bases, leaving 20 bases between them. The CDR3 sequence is CASSLGGIGGAEKLFF. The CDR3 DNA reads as TGTGCCAGCAGCCTCGGGGGGATCGGGGGTGCTGAAAAACTGTTTTTT.

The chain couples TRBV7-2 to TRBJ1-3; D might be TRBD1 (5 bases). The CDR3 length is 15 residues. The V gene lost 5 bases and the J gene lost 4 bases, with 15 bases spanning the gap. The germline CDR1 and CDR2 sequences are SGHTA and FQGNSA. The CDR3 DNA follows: TGTGCCAGCAGCCCCACCGGGACTCGAGGAAACACCATATATTTT. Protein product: CASSPTGTRGNTIYF.

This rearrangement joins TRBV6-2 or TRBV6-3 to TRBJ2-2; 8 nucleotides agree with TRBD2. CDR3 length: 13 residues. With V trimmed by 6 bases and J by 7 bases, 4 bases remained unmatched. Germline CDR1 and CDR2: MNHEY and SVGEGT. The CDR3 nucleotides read TGTGCCAGCAGCCCAGCGGGAGTCGGGGAGCTGTTTTTT. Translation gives CASSPAGVGELFF.

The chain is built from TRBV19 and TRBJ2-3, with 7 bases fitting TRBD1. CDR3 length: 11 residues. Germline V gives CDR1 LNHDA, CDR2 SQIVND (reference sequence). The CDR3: CATGLTDTQYF. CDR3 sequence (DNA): TGTGCGACAGGGCTTACAGATACGCAGTATTTT.

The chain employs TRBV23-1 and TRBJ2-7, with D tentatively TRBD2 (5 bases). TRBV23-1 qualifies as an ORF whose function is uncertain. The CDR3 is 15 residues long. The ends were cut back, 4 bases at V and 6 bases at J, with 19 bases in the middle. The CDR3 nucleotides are TGCGCCAGCAGTCCTGCGGGTCGGACTCAGAGCGAGCAGTACTTC. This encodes CASSPAGRTQSEQYF.

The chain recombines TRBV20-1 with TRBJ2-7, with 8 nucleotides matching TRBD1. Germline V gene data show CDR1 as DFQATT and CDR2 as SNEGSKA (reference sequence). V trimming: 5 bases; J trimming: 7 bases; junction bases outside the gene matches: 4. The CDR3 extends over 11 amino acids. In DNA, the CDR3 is TGCAGTGCTGGACAGGGAAAGGAGCAGTACTTC. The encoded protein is CSAGQGKEQYF.

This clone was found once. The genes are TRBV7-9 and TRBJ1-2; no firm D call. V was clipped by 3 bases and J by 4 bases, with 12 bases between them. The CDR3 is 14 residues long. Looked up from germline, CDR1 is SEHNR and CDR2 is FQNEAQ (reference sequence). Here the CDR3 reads CASSFYTTLYGYTF. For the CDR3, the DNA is TGTGCCAGCAGCTTTTACACTACCCTCTATGGCTACACCTTC.